This is a list of T cell receptor beta chains from one sample in a study of blood T cell repertoires in COVID-19. TCRdb keeps only in-frame clones here, not all; method: immunoSEQ multiplex PCR. The table records roughly 20,000 clones, 85% to 95% of them present only once. Sequences were obtained from peripheral blood. The origin of the receptors is a human donor in a cohort sampled during active COVID-19. CDR3s include the opening cysteine and the closing phenylalanine or tryptophan. A D gene is named only where the DNA matches it firmly. Size is stated for part of the rows, as once, few or many counts, or as a class when the clone is expanded.

abundance | d_gene | j_gene | v_gene | CDR3nt | CDR3aa
. | . | TRBJ1-4 | TRBV30 | TGTGCCTGGAGCCGCAATAGTAATGAAAAACTGTTTTTT | CAWSRNSNEKLFF
. | . | TRBJ1-1 | TRBV28 | TGTGCCAGCAGTTTAACAGGGAACGAAGCTTTCTTT | CASSLTGNEAFF
. | TRBD1 | TRBJ1-5 | TRBV2 | TGTGCCAGCAGTCGGGACAGACATAGCAATCAGCCCCAGCATTTT | CASSRDRHSNQPQHF
. | . | TRBJ2-5 | TRBV9 | TGTGCCAGCAGCGCCAGATCTCGGGTAATAGAGACCCAGTACTTC | CASSARSRVIETQYF
. | . | TRBJ2-2 | TRBV29-1 | TGCAGCGTTGATGTTGAGGGCGGGGAGCTGTTTTTT | CSVDVEGGELFF
. | . | TRBJ2-3 | TRBV5-5 | TGTGCCAGCAGCAACCGAGGGTGGAGCACAGATACGCAGTATTTT | CASSNRGWSTDTQYF
few | TRBD1 | TRBJ1-1 | TRBV6-5 | TGTGCCAGCAGTTACACAGGGGCTAACACTGAAGCTTTCTTT | CASSYTGANTEAFF
. | . | TRBJ1-2 | TRBV13 | TGTGCCAGCAGCGGACCAGGGGCAGGTGGCTACACCTTC | CASSGPGAGGYTF
. | TRBD1 | TRBJ1-5 | TRBV11-2 | TGTGCCAGCAGCTCGGACAGGGGAATTAGTCAGCCCCAGCATTTT | CASSSDRGISQPQHF
. | . | TRBJ2-7 | TRBV11-2 | TGTGCCAGCAGCTTGAGTCGAGACTTAATTTCCTACGAGCAGTACTTC | CASSLSRDLISYEQYF
. | TRBD1 | TRBJ2-1 | TRBV7-8 | TGTGCCAGCAGCTTACGGGGTGGGACAGGGAGGTCCTACAATGAGCAGTTCTTC | CASSLRGGTGRSYNEQFF
. | TRBD2 | TRBJ2-1 | TRBV11-2 | TGTGCCAGCAGCTTAGGCACTAGCGGTTACAATGAGCAGTTCTTC | CASSLGTSGYNEQFF